These 32 T cell receptor beta chains were sequenced from one sample in a study of control samples from healthy donors and cancer patients. Sequencing was performed with immunoSEQ multiplex PCR; in TCRdb, only in-frame clones are kept and a portion is missing. The sample has tens of thousands of clones; more than 80% are singletons. Sequenced material: blood. The receptors originated from a man aged 45 to 65 in good health.

This clone was seen a few times. The chain has TRBV27 and TRBJ1-5; TRBD1 is a possible D gene (5 bases). V was cut by 3 bases and J by 4 bases, with 10 bases left in between. The CDR3 sequence is 14 residues long. From germline, CDR1 is MNHEY and CDR2 SMNVEV (reference sequence). CDR3: CASSLGPGNQPQHF. Here the CDR3 DNA reads TGTGCCAGCAGTTTGGGACCCGGGAATCAGCCCCAGCATTTT.

The V gene is TRBV18, the J gene TRBJ2-2; possibly TRBD2 for D (5 bases). CDR3 length: 19 residues. Per the germline V gene, CDR1 is KGHSH and CDR2 is LQKENI. Trimming cost V 5 bases and J 2 bases, with 24 bases left between them. The CDR3 DNA reads TGTGCCAGCTCAGCTCAGAGCCGTTCAGCCAGCGGAAACACCGGGGAGCTGTTTTTT. Translation gives CASSAQSRSASGNTGELFF.

This clone occurred a few times. The chain links TRBV2 to TRBJ2-7, with 7 nucleotides matching TRBD1. This CDR3 has 13 residues. Germline CDR1 reads SNHLY; CDR2 reads FYNNEI. V lost 10 bases, J lost 3 bases, and 9 bases stayed unmatched. This CDR3 is CATQRDRHYEQYF. For the CDR3, the DNA is TGTGCCACCCAAAGGGACAGACACTACGAGCAGTACTTC.

This clone was seen a few times. The chain has TRBV5-4 and TRBJ1-1, with TRBD1 as a possible D gene (5 bases). Germline loops: CDR1 SGHNT, CDR2 YYREEE (reference sequence). The CDR3 loop spans 12 amino acids. Deletions cut 4 bases from V and 3 bases from J, with 7 bases between. CDR3 amino acids: CASSGGYTEAFF. The DNA for the CDR3 is TGTGCCAGCAGCGGGGGGTACACTGAAGCTTTCTTT.

The chain links TRBV7-6 to TRBJ1-4, with unresolved D. Trimming took 1 base from V and 0 from J, leaving 15 bases between them. Germline V gives CDR1 SGHVS, CDR2 FNYEAQ. The CDR3 extends over 18 amino acids. CDR3 coding DNA: TGTGCCAGCAGCTTAGATGGGGATTTGGGAACAACTAATGAAAAACTGTTTTTT. Its translation is CASSLDGDLGTTNEKLFF.

The V and J genes are TRBV5-1 and TRBJ1-2; 9 bases map to TRBD1. Germline CDR1 SGHRS, CDR2 YFSETQ. The CDR3 has 16 residues. With V trimmed by 4 bases and J by 0 bases, 7 bases remained unmatched. The CDR3, as DNA: TGCGCCAGCAGCCGACAGGGGGAGGACTCTAACTATGGCTACACCTTC. Its protein product is CASSRQGEDSNYGYTF.

V gene TRBV29-1 combines with J gene TRBJ1-3, with D unclear. The germline V gene encodes CDR1 SQVTM and CDR2 ANQGSEA. The V and J ends lost 4 bases and 1 base respectively, with 8 bases between them. This CDR3 is built from 13 residues. CDR3 sequence (DNA): TGCAGCGTTGGAAAGGGATCTGGAAACACCATATATTTT. Its protein product is CSVGKGSGNTIYF.

The rearrangement uses TRBV19 and TRBJ1-5, with 9 bases identical to TRBD1. Germline V CDR1 and CDR2: LNHDA, SQIVND (reference sequence). The CDR3 contains 16 residues. The V gene end was trimmed by 3 bases and the J gene end by 1 base; junction bases not matched to a gene: 4. The CDR3 region is CASSILGTGSNQPQHF. CDR3 in DNA: TGTGCCAGTAGTATTTTGGGGACAGGGAGCAATCAGCCCCAGCATTTT.

In nucleotides, the CDR3 is TGTGCCAGCCGGGGGGGTGCCTACGAGCAGTACTTC. Its translation is CASRGGAYEQYF. J is TRBJ2-7 and V is TRBV11-3; 8 nucleotides line up with TRBD2. The CDR3 runs to 12 residues. Germline assignment: CDR1 SGHNT and CDR2 YENEEA. The junction had 2 bases not matched to a gene; V was cut back by 8 bases and J by 2 bases.

CDR3 protein: CARAGTANTGELFF. The CDR3 DNA reads as TGTGCCAGAGCCGGGACGGCAAACACCGGGGAGCTGTTTTTT. The chain joins TRBV7-2 to TRBJ2-2; perhaps D is TRBD1 or TRBD2 (5 bases each). The CDR3 length is 14 residues. Germline-derived CDR1 and CDR2 are SGHTA and FQGNSA. Trimming shortened V by 9 bases and J by 2 bases, and 13 bases separated the two germline ends. The full variable domain, with the rest looked up from reference TRBV7-2 and TRBJ2-2, is GAGVSQSPSNKVTEKGKDVELRCDPISGHTALYWYRQSLGQGLEFLIYFQGNSAPDKSGLPSDRFSAERTGGSVSTLTIQRTQQEDSAVYLCARAGTANTGELFFGEGSRLTVL.

In this sample, this clone turned up a few times. The V and J genes are TRBV7-9 and TRBJ1-1, with TRBD1 matching 9 bases. V shed 5 bases, J shed 7 bases, and the junction held 2 bases outside the gene matches. CDR1 is SEHNR, CDR2 FQNEAQ, per germline (reference sequence). This CDR3 is built from 12 residues. The CDR3 coding sequence is TGTGCCAGCAGCACGGACAGGGGTGAAGCTTTCTTT. This encodes CASSTDRGEAFF.

J is TRBJ2-1 and V is TRBV9; weak D call: TRBD1 (5 bases). Germline loops: CDR1 SGDLS, CDR2 YYNGEE. CDR3 length: 16 amino acids. Trimming took off 2 bases at V and 0 bases at J, with 12 bases between the two ends. The CDR3 DNA follows: TGTGCCAGCAGCGTTTCCCCAGGGCCCTCCTACAATGAGCAGTTCTTC. Its protein product is CASSVSPGPSYNEQFF.

The chain carries TRBV29-1 and TRBJ2-1; no definite D call. The CDR3 sequence is 12 residues long. The V end was cut by 7 bases, the J end by 7 bases, with 14 bases between. CDR1 is SQVTM and CDR2 is ANQGSEA in the germline V gene. CDR3: CSARTLGNEQFF. CDR3 nucleotides: TGCAGCGCCAGGACCCTCGGGAATGAGCAGTTCTTC.

This sequence joins TRBV28 and TRBJ2-5, with 9 bases that match TRBD2. J lost 5 bases, V lost 5 bases, and 21 bases had no gene match. Germline values: CDR1 MDHEN, CDR2 SYDVKM. This CDR3 is built from 19 residues. The CDR3 sequence is CASSPPRGGREGPRETQYF. The CDR3 DNA follows: TGTGCCAGCAGTCCTCCTCGAGGAGGGCGGGAGGGCCCTAGGGAGACCCAGTACTTC.

The chain employs TRBV7-9 and TRBJ1-6, with 9 bases aligning to TRBD1. The CDR3 runs 15 residues. Germline loops: CDR1 SEHNR, CDR2 FQNEAQ (reference sequence). The V gene end was trimmed by 1 base and the J gene end by 9 bases; junction bases not matched to a gene: 4. This chain's CDR3 is CASSLGGTGSSPLHF. CDR3 nucleotide sequence: TGTGCCAGCAGCTTAGGGGGGACAGGGTCTTCACCCCTCCACTTT.

This chain links TRBV10-3 with TRBJ1-5; 8 bases are a match to TRBD1. Germline CDR1 and CDR2: ENHRY and SYGVKD. CDR3 length equals 14 residues. The V gene end was trimmed by 6 bases and the J gene end by 6 bases; junction bases not matched to a gene: 7. This CDR3 is CAISVDREGQPQHF. The CDR3 DNA follows: TGTGCCATCAGCGTGGACAGGGAGGGTCAGCCCCAGCATTTT.

This clone appeared a few times. The chain uses TRBV20-1 and TRBJ2-7; tentative D call: TRBD1 (5 bases). This CDR3 is built from 14 residues. Per the germline V gene, CDR1 is DFQATT and CDR2 is SNEGSKA (reference sequence). Trimming removed 3 bases from V and 1 base from J, with 13 bases in between. The CDR3 bases are TGCAGTGCTAGTCCGCAGGGTTCATCCTACGAGCAGTACTTC. Amino acids: CSASPQGSSYEQYF.

The gene calls are TRBV10-3 and TRBJ2-2, with 8 positions matching TRBD1. Germline CDR1 reads ENHRY; CDR2 reads SYGVKD. CDR3 size: 16 residues. Losses at the gene ends were 6 bases for V and 5 bases for J; bases not matched to a gene: 11. CDR3 residues: CAISAGQGVGTGELFF. The CDR3, as DNA: TGTGCCATCAGCGCCGGACAGGGAGTCGGGACCGGGGAGCTGTTTTTT.

The rearrangement joins TRBV19 to TRBJ2-7; perhaps TRBD1 as D (6 bases). V lost 5 bases, J lost 4 bases, and 12 bases lay in between. The CDR3 has 13 residues. CDR1 LNHDA and CDR2 SQIVND come from the germline V gene (reference sequence). The CDR3 here is CASSAPDRYEQYF. CDR3 nucleotide sequence: TGTGCCAGTAGTGCCCCCGACAGGTACGAGCAGTACTTC. The whole variable domain, filled in from reference TRBV19 and TRBJ2-7, reads DGGITQSPKYLFRKEGQNVTLSCEQNLNHDAMYWYRQDPGQGLRLIYYSQIVNDFQKGDIAEGYSVSREKKESFPLTVTSAQKNPTAFYLCASSAPDRYEQYFGPGTRLTVT.

V gene TRBV20-1 combines with J gene TRBJ1-5, with D possibly TRBD1 on 5 matching bases. Germline-derived CDR1 and CDR2 are DFQATT and SNEGSKA (reference sequence). V gave up 3 bases and J gave up 0 bases, with 15 bases separating them. The CDR3 extends over 16 amino acids. The CDR3 DNA sequence: TGCAGTGCTAGTACACAGGCAATTTATAGCAATCAGCCCCAGCATTTT. This encodes CSASTQAIYSNQPQHF.

The genes are TRBV30 and TRBJ2-3; D is unresolved. CDR3 length: 13 amino acids. Trimming took 0 bases from V and 2 from J, leaving 6 bases between them. CDR1 is GTSNPN and CDR2 is SVGIG in the germline V gene (reference sequence). The CDR3 is CAWSVPPTDTQYF. The CDR3 nucleotides read TGTGCCTGGAGTGTACCCCCCACAGATACGCAGTATTTT.

This chain links TRBV19 with TRBJ1-1; weak D call: TRBD1 (5 bases). In germline, CDR1 is LNHDA, CDR2 SQIVND (reference sequence). V lost 6 bases and J 4 bases, leaving 12 bases between the germline ends. This CDR3 contains 13 residues. The CDR3 DNA reads as TGTGCCAGTAGACGGGGAGGGGTCACTGAAGCTTTCTTT. Amino acid sequence: CASRRGGVTEAFF.

The chain links TRBV25-1 to TRBJ2-7; D possibly corresponds to TRBD2 (6 bases). From germline, CDR1 is MGHDK and CDR2 SYGVNS. The V gene lost 8 bases and the J gene lost 3 bases, with 14 bases spanning the gap. There are 13 residues in the CDR3. The CDR3 reads CASCRDGGYEQYF. In nucleotides, the CDR3 is TGTGCCAGCTGCCGGGACGGGGGCTACGAGCAGTACTTC.

CDR3: CSVPRGRLAVYNEQFF. As DNA, the CDR3 is TGCAGCGTTCCACGGGGTCGTCTAGCGGTCTACAATGAGCAGTTCTTC. The rearrangement joins TRBV29-1 to TRBJ2-1; 7 positions agree with TRBD2. The CDR3 extends over 16 amino acids. Unmatched junction bases numbered 13, after V lost 5 bases and J lost 3 bases. Germline CDR1 SQVTM, CDR2 ANQGSEA.

This clone occurred a few times. The rearrangement uses TRBV9 and TRBJ2-1; 11 positions agree with TRBD2. After removal of 4 bases from V and 5 bases from J, the junction contained 11 bases not matched to a gene. Looked up from germline, CDR1 is SGDLS and CDR2 is YYNGEE. CDR3 length equals 17 residues. The CDR3 nucleotides are TGTGCCAGCAGCCTCCGTGGCCTAGCGGGAGGCCACAATGAGCAGTTCTTC. Amino acids: CASSLRGLAGGHNEQFF.

The CDR3 sequence is CASSPGHKNTEAFF. The DNA for the CDR3 is TGTGCCAGCAGTCCGGGACATAAGAACACTGAAGCTTTCTTT. The rearrangement links TRBV28 to TRBJ1-1, with D perhaps matching TRBD1 (6 bases). The V and J ends lost 5 bases and 1 base respectively, with 11 bases between them. CDR1 is MDHEN, CDR2 SYDVKM, per germline. This CDR3 has 14 residues.

This clone appeared a single time. The chain couples TRBV6-2 or TRBV6-3 to TRBJ2-1; TRBD2 agrees at 12 bases. Germline CDR1 reads MNHEY; CDR2 reads SVGEGT. The CDR3 covers 18 residues. The V gene end was trimmed by 2 bases and the J gene end by 0 bases; junction bases not matched to a gene: 5. CDR3: CASSYGRLAGVSYNEQFF. The CDR3 bases are TGTGCCAGCAGTTACGGACGACTAGCGGGGGTCTCCTACAATGAGCAGTTCTTC.

The chain is built from TRBV24-1 and TRBJ2-3; no clear D gene. V was pared by 5 bases and J by 3 bases, with 5 bases between. The CDR3 loop spans 12 amino acids. From germline, CDR1 is KGHDR and CDR2 SFDVKD. The CDR3 DNA is TGTGCCACCAGTGTAGGTACAGATACGCAGTATTTT. Residues: CATSVGTDTQYF.

The J gene is TRBJ1-6, the V gene TRBV19; tentative D call: TRBD1 (6 bases). Trimming took off 9 bases at V and 8 bases at J, with 14 bases between the two ends. Germline V gives CDR1 LNHDA, CDR2 SQIVND (reference sequence). CDR3 length: 13 residues. CDR3 amino acids: CASRQAGDSPLHF. DNA for the CDR3: TGTGCCAGCAGACAGGCTGGGGATTCACCCCTCCACTTT.

This clone showed up just once. The J gene is TRBJ2-2, the V gene TRBV4-1, with 9 bases fitting TRBD1. V lost 4 bases and J lost 5; bases outside the gene matches: 5. The CDR3 is 15 amino acids. Germline CDR1 and CDR2: MGHRA and YSYEKL. This CDR3 reads CASSPRQGDTGELFF. In DNA, the CDR3 is TGCGCCAGCAGCCCGCGACAGGGGGATACCGGGGAGCTGTTTTTT.

V and J are TRBV7-7 and TRBJ2-3, with 8 nucleotides matching TRBD2. J gave up 5 bases and V 4 bases, and 26 bases lay outside the gene matches. From germline, CDR1 is SSHAT and CDR2 FNYEAQ (reference sequence). The CDR3 is 21 amino acids. CDR3 nucleotides: TGTGCCAGCAGCTCAAGGCACCGGGCTTGTTTGTACGGGAGGGCCGGAGATACGCAGTATTTT. This gives the protein CASSSRHRACLYGRAGDTQYF.

This clone was seen once. CDR3 sequence reads: CASIPSGRFGEQFF. CDR3 nucleotide sequence: TGTGCCAGCATTCCTAGCGGGAGGTTCGGTGAGCAGTTCTTC. The J gene is TRBJ2-1, the V gene TRBV27; TRBD2 matches 11 bases. The CDR3 is made up of 14 amino acids. V was clipped by 7 bases and J by 9 bases; unmatched bases: 8. Germline CDR1 reads MNHEY; CDR2 reads SMNVEV (reference sequence).